The entry that follows covers one T cell receptor (beta chain) sequence. This sample stems from a study of OX40 agonist ivuxolimab in advanced cancers. In the study overall: Prior anti-PD-1, anti-PD-L1 or anti-CTLA-4 therapy was allowed; around 43% had some.

Blood draws occurred at baseline, cycle 4 day 1, and cycle 7 day 1. The CDR3 extends over 12 amino acids. Germline V gene sequence: CDR1 MNHNS, CDR2 SASEGT. The V end was cut by 4 bases, the J end by 2 bases, with 6 bases between. Profiled with immunoSEQ multiplex PCR; TCRdb holds only in-frame clones, not every one. The sample contains 100,000 to 110,000 clones, 85% to 95% of which appear only once. This receptor was obtained from an adult with an advanced solid tumor such as melanoma, head and neck, liver or kidney cancer. This rearrangement joins TRBV6-1 to TRBJ2-7, with unresolved D. Sequences were derived from CD4+ or CD8+ T cells sorted from blood, sampled in a trial of the OX40 agonist ivuxolimab. CDR3 protein: CASSVAPYEQYF. Written as DNA, the CDR3 is TGTGCCAGCAGTGTGGCCCCCTACGAGCAGTACTTC.